A selection of T cell receptor beta chains follows, all from one sample in a study of T cell repertoires in cytomegalovirus infection. The antigens of these receptors remain unknown. MiXCR, applied by TCRdb to the reads, yields one record per CDR3 protein. The data contain 60,000 to 75,000 distinct CDR3 sequences, 22% of them singletons. The sequenced sample consisted of PBMCs, sequenced either directly or after in vitro stimulation (not recorded which). Every receptor here comes from a human donor in good health (CMV status not recorded). Some clones in this sample may be carry-over from other donors' samples. Each CDR3 is given with its conserved first and last residue. D genes are given only for firm matches. Only part of the rows carry a size: once, few, many, or a class if the clone is expanded.

clone_size | j_call | v_call | cdr3_length | d_call | cdr3_nt | cdr3_aa
NA | TRBJ2-3 | TRBV18 | 13 | NA | TGTGCCAGCTCACCCCTCAGCACAGATACGCAGTATTTT | CASSPLSTDTQYF
NA | TRBJ2-4 | TRBV7-2 | 13 | NA | TGTGCCAGCAGCCTGGGACTCGAAAACATTCAGTACTTC | CASSLGLENIQYF
NA | TRBJ1-4 | TRBV7-2 | 15 | TRBD1 | TGTGCCAGCAGCTTAGGGGGGACAGGGAGTGAAAAACTGTTTTTT | CASSLGGTGSEKLFF
NA | TRBJ2-1 | TRBV7-2 | 18 | NA | TGTGCCAGCAGCCCTAGCCCCCTTCAGCGGCCGGGAGACAATGAGCAGTTCTTC | CASSPSPLQRPGDNEQFF
NA | TRBJ2-7 | TRBV19 | 13 | NA | TGTGCCAGTAGTATAGGACTCCGTTACGAGCAGTACTTC | CASSIGLRYEQYF
many | TRBJ1-5 | TRBV4-1 | 15 | TRBD1 | TGCGCCAGCAGCCGACAACAGGGGGGAGGTCAGCCCCAGCATTTT | CASSRQQGGGQPQHF
many | TRBJ1-1 | TRBV7-9 | 13 | NA | TGTGCCAGCAGCTTAGTCCCCTTGACCGCAGCTTTCTTT | CASSLVPLTAAFF
many | TRBJ1-1 | TRBV7-2 | 13 | NA | TGTGCCAGCAGCTTAGTGCAAAACACTGAAGCTTTCTTT | CASSLVQNTEAFF
few | TRBJ1-5 | TRBV5-1 | 15 | NA | TGCGCCAGCAGCTTGAGGGGAGATAGCAATCAGCCCCAGCATTTT | CASSLRGDSNQPQHF
NA | TRBJ2-7 | TRBV28 | 15 | TRBD2 | TGTGCCAGCAGTTTAGTGGCTAGCGGGAACTACGAGCAGTACTTC | CASSLVASGNYEQYF
NA | TRBJ1-2 | TRBV2 | 12 | NA | TGTGCCAGCAGTCCCGGGACAACGGGCTACACCTTC | CASSPGTTGYTF
few | TRBJ2-2 | TRBV7-2 | 12 | NA | TGTGCCAGCAGCCGTTCTGGGGGTTTGCTGTTTTTT | CASSRSGGLLFF
few | TRBJ2-1 | TRBV11-2 | 15 | NA | TGTGCCAGCAGCTCCAACCCTGGGGAATACAATGAGCAGTTCTTC | CASSSNPGEYNEQFF
NA | TRBJ1-2 | TRBV28 | 14 | NA | TGTGCCAGCGCTACCCTGGCAGAACGTTATGGCTACACCTTC | CASATLAERYGYTF
many | TRBJ2-7 | TRBV7-2 | 17 | TRBD1 | TGTGCCAGCAGCTTGGTACCCGGGACAGTGAACTCCTACGAGCAGTACTTC | CASSLVPGTVNSYEQYF
many | TRBJ1-1 | TRBV10-3 | 17 | NA | TGTGCCATCAGTGATCAGATACGGGGATTATTCGTCACTGAAGCTTTCTTT | CAISDQIRGLFVTEAFF
NA | TRBJ1-2 | TRBV20-1 | 13 | NA | TGCAGTGCTAGAGACGGCCAGGGGAACGGCTACACCTTC | CSARDGQGNGYTF
many | TRBJ2-2 | TRBV6-2/TRBV6-3 | 19 | NA | TGTGCCAGCAGTTACTCGAGTCCAGGGTCCGCATCGAACACCGGGGAGCTGTTTTTT | CASSYSSPGSASNTGELFF
many | TRBJ2-2 | TRBV7-8 | 14 | TRBD1 | TGTGCCAGCAGCTTAATCAGGGGGCGGGGGGAGCTGTTTTTT | CASSLIRGRGELFF
many | TRBJ2-5 | TRBV7-9 | 15 | NA | TGTGCCATCAAGCCTGGCGCGGGACGTGGAGAGACCCAGTACTTC | CAIKPGAGRGETQYF
once | TRBJ2-3 | TRBV3-1 | 13 | NA | TGTGCCAGCAGCCAAGATGGGGAAGATACGCAGTATTTT | CASSQDGEDTQYF
NA | TRBJ1-2 | TRBV9 | 15 | NA | TGTGCCAGCAGCGTAGACCCCACAGGCAACTATGGCTACACCTTC | CASSVDPTGNYGYTF
NA | TRBJ1-2 | TRBV29-1 | 11 | NA | TGCAGCGTTCCAGGAAAGGATGGCTACACCTTC | CSVPGKDGYTF
few | TRBJ1-6 | TRBV7-2 | 14 | NA | TGTGCCAGCAGCCTAGACTCCCAGAGGTCACCCCTCCACTTT | CASSLDSQRSPLHF
many | TRBJ2-2 | TRBV7-2 | 15 | TRBD2 | TGTGCCAGCAGCCGCGGACTAGCGCCTACCGGGGAGCTGTTTTTT | CASSRGLAPTGELFF
few | TRBJ2-3 | TRBV20-1 | 14 | NA | TGCAGTCTTGACAACTTCGGGTTGGAAGATACGCAGTATTTT | CSLDNFGLEDTQYF
NA | TRBJ1-1 | TRBV4-3 | 16 | NA | TGCGCCAGCAGCCGATTTGGGCAGTCCATGAACACTGAAGCTTTCTTT | CASSRFGQSMNTEAFF
NA | TRBJ2-7 | TRBV27 | 14 | NA | TGTGCCAGCAGTTTCCAAGGGAGAAACTACGAGCAGTACTTC | CASSFQGRNYEQYF
NA | TRBJ2-7 | TRBV7-9 | 15 | NA | TGTGCCAGCAGCCCTGGACTCCCCGGGGGAGAAGAGCAGTACTTC | CASSPGLPGGEEQYF
few | TRBJ2-1 | TRBV7-9 | 12 | NA | TGTGCCAGCAGCTTAATACCTAATGAGCAGTTCTTC | CASSLIPNEQFF
NA | TRBJ1-4 | TRBV7-2 | 16 | NA | TGTGCCAACAGCTTAAATGTGCCAGGGACAAATGAAAAACTGTTTTTT | CANSLNVPGTNEKLFF
NA | TRBJ1-1 | TRBV5-1 | 14 | NA | TGCGCCAGCAGCTTGGTAGGGATGAACACTGAAGCTTTCTTT | CASSLVGMNTEAFF
NA | TRBJ2-1 | TRBV6-2/TRBV6-3 | 18 | TRBD2 | TGTGCCAGCAGTCCCCCCCCTAGCGGGAGACGCCTGCACAATGAGCAGTTCTTC | CASSPPPSGRRLHNEQFF
NA | TRBJ1-5 | TRBV29-1 | 14 | NA | TGCAGCGTTGCCTTCAGCCATAGCAATCAGCCCCAGCATTTT | CSVAFSHSNQPQHF
few | TRBJ2-2 | TRBV7-2 | 14 | TRBD1 | TGTGCCAGCAGCACTGGACAGGGAGCCGGGGAGCTGTTTTTT | CASSTGQGAGELFF
NA | TRBJ1-1 | TRBV9 | 13 | TRBD1 | TGTGCCAGCAGGGGCACAGGGGGCACTGAAGCTTTCTTT | CASRGTGGTEAFF
NA | TRBJ1-1 | TRBV6-2/TRBV6-3 | 14 | NA | TGTGCCAGCAGCCTCGGGATATCGAACACTGAAGCTTTCTTT | CASSLGISNTEAFF
NA | TRBJ1-1 | TRBV7-9 | 15 | NA | TGTGCCAGCAGCTTAGACCCGACCAGAAACACTGAAGCTTTCTTT | CASSLDPTRNTEAFF
many | TRBJ1-3 | TRBV7-9 | 18 | NA | TGTGCCAGCAGCTTAGGTATTCGGCTGGACAACTCTGGAAACACCATATATTTT | CASSLGIRLDNSGNTIYF
NA | TRBJ1-1 | TRBV12-3/TRBV12-4 | 13 | NA | TGTGCCAGCAGTTCGGATTCGAACACTGAAGCTTTCTTT | CASSSDSNTEAFF
NA | TRBJ2-1 | TRBV6-1 | 13 | TRBD1 | TGTGCCAGCAATAACAGGGGGCGAAATGAGCAGTTCTTC | CASNNRGRNEQFF
many | TRBJ2-5 | TRBV6-2/TRBV6-3 | 15 | NA | TGTGCCAGCAGTTACCTTTCGGGGGATCCGGAGACCCAGTACTTC | CASSYLSGDPETQYF
many | TRBJ1-6 | TRBV7-2 | 15 | TRBD1 | TGTGCCAGCAGCTGGAGACAGGGTTTAGATTCACCCCTCCACTTT | CASSWRQGLDSPLHF
many | TRBJ2-5 | TRBV7-6 | 14 | TRBD1 | TGTGCCAGCAGCTCAACAGGGGGCCAAGAGACCCAGTACTTC | CASSSTGGQETQYF
NA | TRBJ2-5 | TRBV11-2 | 13 | NA | TGTGCCAGCAGCTTAAGTGGTTCGGAGACCCAGTACTTC | CASSLSGSETQYF
few | TRBJ2-2 | TRBV4-3 | 15 | NA | TGCGCCAGCAGCCAATTGGGGGGGCGCGGCGGGGAGCTGTTTTTT | CASSQLGGRGGELFF
NA | TRBJ2-3 | TRBV7-6 | 15 | NA | TGTGCCAGCAGCTCGAGACGAGTAAGCCCAGATACGCAGTATTTT | CASSSRRVSPDTQYF
few | TRBJ2-1 | TRBV6-1 | 14 | NA | TGTGCCAGCCGAATAGGGGGTCGGGGCAATGAGCAGTTCTTC | CASRIGGRGNEQFF
many | TRBJ2-5 | TRBV7-6 | 14 | NA | TGTGCCAGCAGCTTAACTGGGACGGGGGAGACCCAGTACTTC | CASSLTGTGETQYF
once | TRBJ1-2 | TRBV7-9 | 13 | NA | TGTGCCAGCAGCTTACGCTGGGAAGATGGCTACACCTTC | CASSLRWEDGYTF
NA | TRBJ2-5 | TRBV18 | 13 | NA | TGTGCCAGCTCACCCGGAAGGCAAGAGACCCAGTACTTC | CASSPGRQETQYF
NA | TRBJ1-5 | TRBV20-1 | 13 | NA | TGCAGTGCCAGACCAGGGTCTAATCAGCCCCAGCATTTT | CSARPGSNQPQHF
few | TRBJ2-1 | TRBV6-2/TRBV6-3 | 16 | TRBD2 | TGTCGGACTAGCGGGAGTTATGGTCTCGTCTACAATGAGCAGTTCTTC | CRTSGSYGLVYNEQFF
NA | TRBJ2-3 | TRBV4-1 | 15 | TRBD2 | TGCGCCAGCAGCCCCCTAGCGGGAGGGACAGATACGCAGTATTTT | CASSPLAGGTDTQYF
many | TRBJ2-7 | TRBV6-2/TRBV6-3 | 14 | NA | TGTGCCACAAAGAGGGACGGGGGCTCCTACGAGCAGTACTTC | CATKRDGGSYEQYF
few | TRBJ2-1 | TRBV7-2 | 17 | TRBD1 | TGTGCCAGCAGCTTAGGCCTAGGACAGGTCCTAAACAATGAGCAGTTCTTC | CASSLGLGQVLNNEQFF
few | TRBJ1-5 | TRBV12-3/TRBV12-4 | 13 | TRBD1 | TGTGCCAGTAACAGGGGGCGGAATCAGCCCCAGCATTTT | CASNRGRNQPQHF
many | TRBJ2-2 | TRBV24-1 | 13 | NA | TGTGCCACCGGCGACTTTAACACCGGGGAGCTGTTTTTT | CATGDFNTGELFF
many | TRBJ2-7 | TRBV12-3/TRBV12-4 | 15 | NA | TGTGCCAGCAGTTTCGGACAGCTGACGGCCCACGAGCAGTACTTC | CASSFGQLTAHEQYF